The 13 T cell receptor beta chains listed next were all sequenced from one sample in a study of blood T cell repertoires in COVID-19. Using immunoSEQ multiplex PCR, the repertoire was profiled, and TCRdb retains in-frame clones only, with some absent. The profile covers 250,000 to 350,000 clones, with around 84% appearing a single time and about 10% taken by the ten largest. Material: PBMCs or T cells enriched from blood (not recorded which). These TCRs come from a woman under 30 who had recovered from COVID-19.

The chain uses TRBV11-3 and TRBJ2-3; D uncertain. Trimming removed 5 bases from V and 5 bases from J, with 14 bases in between. CDR3 length: 14 residues. The germline CDR1 and CDR2 sequences are SGHNT and YENEEA. CDR3 nucleotide sequence: TGTGCCAGCAGCCCGACTTCGAAAGGAGATACGCAGTATTTT. Translated: CASSPTSKGDTQYF.

V usage is TRBV27 and J usage is TRBJ1-1, with D maybe TRBD1 (6 bases). The CDR3 runs 14 residues. CDR1 is MNHEY and CDR2 is SMNVEV in the germline V gene (reference sequence). The V end lost 6 bases, the J end lost 1 base, and 12 bases lay between the germline ends. The CDR3 sequence is CASRSQGWNTEAFF. In nucleotides, the CDR3 is TGTGCCAGCAGGTCACAGGGTTGGAACACTGAAGCTTTCTTT.

This clone has more than one count but fewer than ten. The chain combines TRBV27 with TRBJ2-3; 11 nucleotides match TRBD2. The V segment lost 6 bases and the J segment 10 bases; nucleotides outside the gene matches: 6. Germline V lookup: CDR1 MNHEY, CDR2 SMNVEV (reference sequence). The CDR3 runs 13 residues. The CDR3 is CASSGSGREAQYF. The CDR3 DNA reads TGTGCCAGCAGCGGTAGCGGGAGGGAGGCGCAGTATTTT.

Comments on this clone: Because the CDR3's place on the DNA is in doubt, the DNA is left out and the CDR3 is given as listed by TCRdb. Here the CDR3 reads CATSDSAPGIYNEQFF. The chain uses TRBV24-1 and TRBJ2-1; TRBD2 reflects the table's D call only, with no check against the DNA. Counting both end residues, the CDR3 totals 16 amino acids. Germline V CDR1 and CDR2: KGHDR, SFDVKD.

The rearrangement links TRBV6-5 to TRBJ2-7; 10 nucleotides match TRBD2. With V trimmed by 0 bases and J by 3 bases, 2 bases remained unmatched. The germline CDR1 and CDR2 sequences are MNHEY and SVGAGI. The CDR3 totals 15 residues. DNA of the CDR3: TGTGCCAGCAGTTACTCCAGGACTAGCGGCTACGAGCAGTACTTC. This sequence encodes CASSYSRTSGYEQYF.

The chain has TRBV7-6 and TRBJ2-5, with TRBD2 identical over 16 bases. The CDR3 extends over 18 amino acids. The germline CDR1 and CDR2 sequences are SGHVS and FNYEAQ. J gave up 5 bases and V 5 bases, and 11 bases lay outside the gene matches. The CDR3 protein is CASSPTGTSGGAPETQYF. The CDR3 DNA is TGTGCCAGCAGCCCGACCGGGACTAGCGGGGGGGCGCCTGAGACCCAGTACTTC.

The sample holds one count of this clone. The genes are TRBV12-3 or TRBV12-4 and TRBJ1-2, with D hard to call. Trimming removed 5 bases at V and 4 bases at J, with 11 bases between. This CDR3 has 13 amino acids. Here the CDR3 reads CASSVDGIYGYTF. CDR3 sequence (DNA): TGTGCCAGCAGTGTAGACGGGATCTATGGCTACACCTTC.

This chain joins TRBV13 and TRBJ2-7, with 7 bases identical to TRBD2. Germline CDR1 is PRHDT and CDR2 is FYEKMQ (reference sequence). Trimming took 4 bases from V and 5 from J; bases not matched to a gene: 11. This CDR3 comprises 15 residues. The CDR3 sequence is CASSSAKSGVNEQYF. In nucleotides, the CDR3 is TGTGCCAGCAGCTCCGCAAAGAGCGGGGTTAACGAGCAGTACTTC. Together with reference TRBV13 and TRBJ2-7, the CDR3 gives the full variable domain: AAGVIQSPRHLIKEKRETATLKCYPIPRHDTVYWYQQGPGQDPQFLISFYEKMQSDKGSIPDRFSAQQFSDYHSELNMSSLELGDSALYFCASSSAKSGVNEQYFGPGTRLTVT.

The V call is TRBV7-9, the J call TRBJ1-6; tentative D call: TRBD1 (6 bases). In germline, CDR1 is SEHNR, CDR2 FQNEAQ (reference sequence). This CDR3 contains 14 residues. V was trimmed by 4 bases and J by 6 bases, leaving 10 bases between them. CDR3 DNA: TGTGCCAGCAGCTCGGGACACCTTAATTCACCCCTCCACTTT. Residues: CASSSGHLNSPLHF.

The genes are TRBV28 and TRBJ2-7; possibly TRBD2 for D (5 bases). V was trimmed by 5 bases and J by 1 base, leaving 9 bases between them. The CDR3 length is 13 residues. Per germline, CDR1 MDHEN and CDR2 SYDVKM. In DNA, the CDR3 is TGTGCCAGCAGTGGACTCCGATCCTACGAGCAGTACTTC. Translating gives CASSGLRSYEQYF.

This chain links TRBV7-9 with TRBJ2-7; 7 bases fit TRBD1. The CDR3 is 17 amino acids. Trimming cost V 4 bases and J 1 base; bases outside gene matches: 13. The V gene's germline CDR1 is SEHNR and CDR2 FQNEAQ (reference sequence). CDR3 nucleotide sequence: TGTGCCAGCAGCTACCGGACAGGAGGACCGAGGTCCTACGAGCAGTACTTC. Translating it yields CASSYRTGGPRSYEQYF.

This clone came up many times. This sequence joins TRBV19 and TRBJ2-7, with 8 bases lining up with TRBD2. The CDR3 contains 14 residues. Per the germline V gene, CDR1 is LNHDA and CDR2 is SQIVND (reference sequence). The V gene end was trimmed by 6 bases and the J gene end by 7 bases; junction bases not matched to a gene: 11. The CDR3 DNA is TGTGCCAGTAGCATTAGCGGGACTAATAGGGAGCAGTACTTC. Translation: CASSISGTNREQYF.

This chain connects TRBV3-1 (or the pseudogene TRBV3-2) to TRBJ2-3; D is perhaps TRBD2 (5 bases). V lost 4 bases to trimming and J lost 6 bases, with 14 bases between them. The germline V gene has CDR1 LGHDT and CDR2 YNNKEL (reference sequence). This CDR3 is built from 14 residues. The CDR3 region has the DNA TGTGCCAGCAGCCCCCTCCGGGGTGGGGATACGCAGTATTTT. This encodes CASSPLRGGDTQYF.